The rows below give T cell receptor beta chains drawn from one sample of a study of regulatory T cells in long-lasting Graves disease. Each CDR3 protein gets one entry after TCRdb re-called the multiplex PCR reads with MiXCR. Here the sample spans 350,000 to 400,000 distinct CDR3 sequences, under 20% being singletons. The same sample was also used in a study of T cells in Graves' hyperthyroidism and ophthalmopathy.

Sequences were derived from peripheral blood mononuclear cells (PBMCs), sampled at new diagnosis, from a patient treated with antithyroid drugs. These receptors were taken from a woman aged 18-35 years with Graves disease. Both conserved end residues are part of each CDR3. D genes are given only for firm matches. A row's size may be missing; if present it is once, few, many or a size class.

CAWQTGSRSDGYTF	TGTGCCTGGCAAACCGGGTCTCGAAGCGATGGCTACACCTTC	TRBJ1-2	.	few	TRBV30
CASSQVGLEGNEQFF	TGTGCCAGCAGCCAAGTGGGACTAGAGGGCAATGAGCAGTTCTTC	TRBJ2-1	TRBD2	.	TRBV4-2
CASTLPVSGTTQPQHF	TGTGCCAGCACCTTACCTGTTTCGGGAACCACTCAGCCCCAGCATTTT	TRBJ1-5	.	many	TRBV6-1
CASSQAARGDEKLFF	TGTGCCAGCAGCCAAGCGGCCAGGGGGGATGAAAAACTGTTTTTT	TRBJ1-4	TRBD1	many	TRBV3-1
CASSVAPRIQTNYGYTF	TGTGCCAGCAGCGTAGCGCCCAGAATCCAAACGAACTATGGCTACACCTTC	TRBJ1-2	.	few	TRBV9
CASTMDYFNEQFF	TGTGCCAGCACCATGGACTACTTCAATGAGCAGTTCTTC	TRBJ2-1	.	many	TRBV11-2
CAGGLAGFTDTQYF	TGTGCCGGGGGCCTAGCGGGGTTCACAGATACGCAGTATTTT	TRBJ2-3	TRBD2	many	TRBV30
CSARVPQETQYF	TGCAGTGCCAGAGTACCCCAAGAGACCCAGTACTTC	TRBJ2-5	.	many	TRBV20-1
CASSFLAGSQGSQYF	TGTGCCAGCAGTTTTCTAGCGGGATCCCAAGGGTCGCAGTATTTT	TRBJ2-3	TRBD2	many	TRBV27
CASSLDRSRSYEQYF	TGTGCCAGCAGCTTAGATCGGTCCCGCTCCTACGAGCAGTACTTC	TRBJ2-7	.	many	TRBV7-9
CASKRLEYNEQFF	TGTGCCAGCAAGAGACTAGAATACAATGAGCAGTTCTTC	TRBJ2-1	.	many	TRBV28
CASSIRGRGTEAFF	TGTGCCAGTAGTATAAGAGGACGGGGGACTGAAGCTTTCTTT	TRBJ1-1	.	few	TRBV19
CASTEASGIDEQFF	TGTGCCAGCACCGAGGCCAGCGGGATCGATGAGCAGTTCTTC	TRBJ2-1	TRBD2	many	TRBV2
CASSFGQPEQFF	TGTGCCAGTAGTTTCGGACAGCCGGAGCAGTTCTTC	TRBJ2-1	.	few	TRBV19
CSAILLTGMETQYF	TGCAGTGCTATCCTCTTAACAGGGATGGAGACCCAGTACTTC	TRBJ2-5	.	many	TRBV20-1
CSARTSGGINEQFF	TGCAGTGCTAGAACTAGCGGGGGAATCAATGAGCAGTTCTTC	TRBJ2-1	TRBD2	many	TRBV20-1
CASSLSSVTYEQYF	TGTGCCAGCAGCTTGAGTTCCGTGACCTACGAGCAGTACTTC	TRBJ2-7	.	.	TRBV5-5
CASSGDREFGEAFF	TGTGCCAGCAGTGGTGACAGGGAATTCGGTGAAGCTTTCTTT	TRBJ1-1	TRBD1	many	TRBV25-1
CASSLLSNQPQHF	TGTGCCAGCAGTTTACTTAGCAATCAGCCCCAGCATTTT	TRBJ1-5	.	many	TRBV27
CASSVGDRDKKYF	TGTGCCAGCAGCGTAGGGGACCGGGACAAAAAGTATTTT	TRBJ2-3	.	.	TRBV5-5
CAISARAGETQYF	TGTGCCATCAGTGCACGAGCTGGGGAGACCCAGTACTTC	TRBJ2-5	.	few	TRBV10-3
CAISGRVDSSYEQYF	TGTGCCATCAGTGGGCGGGTCGATAGCTCCTACGAGCAGTACTTC	TRBJ2-7	.	.	TRBV10-3
CASSQELRGLAGDEQFF	TGTGCCAGCAGCCAAGAGCTCCGGGGACTAGCGGGAGACGAGCAGTTCTTC	TRBJ2-1	TRBD2	.	TRBV3-1
CASSQTGFTEAFF	TGTGCCAGCAGCCAGACAGGGTTCACTGAAGCTTTCTTT	TRBJ1-1	TRBD1	few	TRBV6-1
CSAAYNEQFF	TGCAGCGCCGCCTACAATGAGCAGTTCTTC	TRBJ2-1	.	few	TRBV29-1
CASGRGHEQYF	TGTGCCAGCGGCAGGGGCCACGAGCAGTACTTC	TRBJ2-7	.	many	TRBV7-9
CASSLVGWGLEQGENIQYF	TGTGCCAGCAGTTTAGTTGGCTGGGGGTTAGAACAAGGCGAAAACATTCAGTACTTC	TRBJ2-4	.	many	TRBV12-3/TRBV12-4
CAWSFHSVEQFF	TGTGCCTGGAGTTTCCATAGCGTCGAGCAGTTCTTC	TRBJ2-1	.	many	TRBV30